This TCR beta chain was profiled in a study of Ad26.COV2.S vaccination and SARS-CoV-2 variants. About the study: Of the COV1001 trial arms, the Ad26.COV2.S arm included the donor.

Measured with immunoSEQ multiplex PCR; TCRdb has only the in-frame clones, and not every one. The data contain 350,000 to 500,000 clones, around 90% of them singletons. CDR1 is MDHEN and CDR2 is SYDVKM in the germline V gene. V shed 3 bases and J shed 0 bases, with 17 bases lying between them. The CDR3 length is 17 residues. Whole-study results and caveats: Vaccine and placebo groups showed comparable non-spike TCR breadth. Relative to placebo recipients, vaccine recipients exhibited elevated spike-specific TCR breadth.

Documented treatment: about 20 received Ad26.COV2.S at low or high dose, single or two shots; about five received placebo; per-sample allocation not given. After the first vaccine or placebo injection, samples were drawn on day 63. Of note for this clone: Antigen: not known.

This TCR was recovered from a person aged 18-65 years who received the Ad26.COV2.S COVID-19 vaccine or a placebo. J is TRBJ1-1 and V is TRBV28; D is undetermined. The sample was peripheral blood, taken in a trial of Ad26.COV2.S vaccine versus placebo. The CDR3 loop is CASSFPRSQVVNTEAFF. The CDR3 DNA sequence: TGTGCCAGCAGTTTTCCCAGATCCCAGGTCGTGAACACTGAAGCTTTCTTT. The complete variable domain, with remaining parts taken from reference TRBV28 and TRBJ1-1, reads DVKVTQSSRYLVKRTGEKVFLECVQDMDHENMFWYRQDPGLGLRLIYFSYDVKMKEKGDIPEGYSVSREKKERFSLILESASTNQTSMYLCASSFPRSQVVNTEAFFGQGTRLTVV.